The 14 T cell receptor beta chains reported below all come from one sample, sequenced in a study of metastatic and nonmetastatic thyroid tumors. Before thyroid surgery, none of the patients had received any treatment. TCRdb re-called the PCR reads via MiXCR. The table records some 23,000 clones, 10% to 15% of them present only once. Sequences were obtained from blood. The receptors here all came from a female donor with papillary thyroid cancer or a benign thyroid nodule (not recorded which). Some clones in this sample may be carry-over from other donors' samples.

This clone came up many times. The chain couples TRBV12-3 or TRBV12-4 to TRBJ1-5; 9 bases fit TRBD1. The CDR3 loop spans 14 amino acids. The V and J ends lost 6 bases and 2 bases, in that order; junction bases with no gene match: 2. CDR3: CASSRTGGNQPQHF. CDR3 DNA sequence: TGTGCCAGCAGCAGGACAGGGGGCAATCAGCCCCAGCATTTT.

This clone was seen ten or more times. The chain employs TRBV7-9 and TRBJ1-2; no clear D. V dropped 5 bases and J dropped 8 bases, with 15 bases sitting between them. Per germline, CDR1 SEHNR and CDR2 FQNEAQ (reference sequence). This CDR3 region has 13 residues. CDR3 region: CASSIEQSGGYTF. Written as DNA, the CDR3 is TGTGCCAGCAGCATAGAACAGAGCGGAGGCTACACCTTC. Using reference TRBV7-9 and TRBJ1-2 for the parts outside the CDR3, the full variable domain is DTGVSQNPRHKITKRGQNVTFRCDPISEHNRLYWYRQTLGQGPEFLTYFQNEAQLEKSRLLSDRFSAERPKGSFSTLEIQRTEQGDSAMYLCASSIEQSGGYTFGSGTRLTVV.

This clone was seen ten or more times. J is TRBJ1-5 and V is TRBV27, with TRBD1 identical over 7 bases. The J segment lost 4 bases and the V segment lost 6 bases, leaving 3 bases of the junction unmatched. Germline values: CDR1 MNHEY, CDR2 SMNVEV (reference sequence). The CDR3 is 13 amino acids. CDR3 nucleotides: TGTGCCAGCAGCCTGACAGGGAATCAGCCCCAGCATTTT. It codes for CASSLTGNQPQHF.

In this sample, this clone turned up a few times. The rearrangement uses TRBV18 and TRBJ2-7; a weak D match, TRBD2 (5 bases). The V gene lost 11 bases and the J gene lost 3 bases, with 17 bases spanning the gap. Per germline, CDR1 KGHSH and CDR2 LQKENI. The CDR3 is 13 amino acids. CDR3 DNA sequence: TGTGCCTGCACACCTCACCGGGACTACGAGCAGTACTTC. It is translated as CACTPHRDYEQYF. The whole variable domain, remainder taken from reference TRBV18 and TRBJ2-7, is NAGVMQNPRHLVRRRGQEARLRCSPMKGHSHVYWYRQLPEEGLKFMVYLQKENIIDESGMPKERFSAEFPKEGPSILRIQQVVRGDSAAYFCACTPHRDYEQYFGPGTRLTVT.

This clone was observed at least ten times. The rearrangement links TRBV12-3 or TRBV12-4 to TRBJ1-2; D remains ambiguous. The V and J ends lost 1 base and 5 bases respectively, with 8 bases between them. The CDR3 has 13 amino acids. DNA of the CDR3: TGTGCCAGCAGTTTAGAAGGCCAGTATGGCTACACCTTC. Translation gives CASSLEGQYGYTF.

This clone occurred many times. The CDR3 nucleotides read TGTGCCAGCAGCTTAGTACTTCAGACTAGCGGGTCCTACAATGAGCAGTTCTTC. This translates into CASSLVLQTSGSYNEQFF. The gene calls are TRBV7-2 and TRBJ2-1; 10 nucleotides agree with TRBD2. V dropped 1 base and J dropped 1; count of bases not matched to a gene: 7. This CDR3 region has 18 residues. Per germline, CDR1 SGHTA and CDR2 FQGNSA.

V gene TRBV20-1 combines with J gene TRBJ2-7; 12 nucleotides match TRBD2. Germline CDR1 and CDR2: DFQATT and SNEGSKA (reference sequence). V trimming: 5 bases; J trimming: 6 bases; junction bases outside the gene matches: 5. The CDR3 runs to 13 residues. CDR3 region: CSALLAGGGEQYF. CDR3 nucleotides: TGCAGTGCTCTACTAGCGGGAGGAGGCGAGCAGTACTTC.

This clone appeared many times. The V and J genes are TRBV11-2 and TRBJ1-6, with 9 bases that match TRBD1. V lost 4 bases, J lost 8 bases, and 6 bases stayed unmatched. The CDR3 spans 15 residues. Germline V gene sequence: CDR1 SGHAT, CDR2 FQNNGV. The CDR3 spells CASSSHRGLDSPLHF. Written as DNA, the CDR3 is TGTGCCAGCAGCTCCCACAGGGGGCTGGATTCACCCCTCCACTTT.

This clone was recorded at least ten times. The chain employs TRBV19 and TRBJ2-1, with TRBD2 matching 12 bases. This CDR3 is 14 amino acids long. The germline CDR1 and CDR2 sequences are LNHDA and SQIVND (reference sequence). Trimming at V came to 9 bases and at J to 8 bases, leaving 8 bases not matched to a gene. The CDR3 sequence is CASSTSGSTDEQFF. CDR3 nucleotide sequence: TGTGCCAGCTCGACTAGCGGGAGTACGGATGAGCAGTTCTTC.

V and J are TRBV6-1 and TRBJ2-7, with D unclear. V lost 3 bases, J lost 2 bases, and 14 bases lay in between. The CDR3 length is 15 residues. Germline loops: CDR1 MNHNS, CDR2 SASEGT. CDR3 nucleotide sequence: TGTGCCAGCAGTGACCCAGCCGGGCCCACCTACGAGCAGTACTTC. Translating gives CASSDPAGPTYEQYF.

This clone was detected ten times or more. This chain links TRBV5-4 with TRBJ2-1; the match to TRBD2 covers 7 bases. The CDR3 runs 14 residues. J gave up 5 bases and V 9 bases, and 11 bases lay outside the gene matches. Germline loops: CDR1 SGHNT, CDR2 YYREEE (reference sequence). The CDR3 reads CATIRGDGHNEQFF. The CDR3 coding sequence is TGTGCCACCATCCGGGGGGACGGGCACAATGAGCAGTTCTTC.

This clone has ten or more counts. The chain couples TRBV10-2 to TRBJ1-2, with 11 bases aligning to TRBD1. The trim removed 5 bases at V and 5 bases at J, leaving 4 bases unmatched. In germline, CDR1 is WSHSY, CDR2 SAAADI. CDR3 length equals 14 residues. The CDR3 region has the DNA TGCGCCAGCAGTTACCGGGACAGGGGGTATGGCTACACCTTC. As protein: CASSYRDRGYGYTF.

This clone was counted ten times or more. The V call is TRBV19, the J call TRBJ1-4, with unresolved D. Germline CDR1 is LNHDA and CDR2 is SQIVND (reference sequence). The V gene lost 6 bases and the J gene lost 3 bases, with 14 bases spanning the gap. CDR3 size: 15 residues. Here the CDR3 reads CASSPIERSNEKLFF. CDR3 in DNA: TGTGCCAGTAGCCCCATAGAGAGGTCTAATGAAAAACTGTTTTTT. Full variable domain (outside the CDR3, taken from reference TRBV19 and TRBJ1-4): DGGITQSPKYLFRKEGQNVTLSCEQNLNHDAMYWYRQDPGQGLRLIYYSQIVNDFQKGDIAEGYSVSREKKESFPLTVTSAQKNPTAFYLCASSPIERSNEKLFFGSGTQLSVL.

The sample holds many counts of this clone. This chain's CDR3 is CAIRIEATDNTEAFF. In nucleotides, the CDR3 is TGTGCCATCAGAATCGAAGCGACAGACAACACTGAAGCTTTCTTT. The rearrangement links TRBV10-3 to TRBJ1-1; the D gene is possibly TRBD1 (5 bases). CDR3 length equals 15 residues. Germline-derived CDR1 and CDR2 are ENHRY and SYGVKD. Trimming removed 6 bases from V and 2 bases from J, with 16 bases in between.